Following are 22 T cell receptor beta chains from one sample sequenced in a study of vaccination and CD4 T cells after COVID-19. As for treatment: approximately 9-day PBMC culture with coronavirus spike peptide pools or control peptides (ViraFEST assay). From the unexposed donor, CD4+ T cells were collected ahead of the COVID-19 pandemic (2011-2018). These TCRs are of unknown antigen specificity. Cultured CD4+ T cell DNA was sequenced using the Oncomine TCR Beta short-read assay. Via MiXCR, TCRdb re-called the PCR reads, giving one row per CDR3 protein. The sample includes over 6,500 distinct CDR3 sequences, 51% of them seen just once. Sample: CD4+ T cells from blood, cultured in vitro. The receptors were gathered from a human donor in good health.

Here the CDR3 reads CASGIDREYEQYF. The CDR3 DNA reads as TGTGCCAGCGGGATAGACAGGGAGTACGAGCAGTACTTC. The J gene is TRBJ2-7, the V gene TRBV6-2 or TRBV6-3; 7 nucleotides agree with TRBD1. Trimming removed 8 bases from V and 4 bases from J; junction bases left unmatched: 8. Germline CDR1 MNHEY, CDR2 SVGEGT. This CDR3 region has 13 residues.

As regards this clonotype: The CDR3 does not close with the conserved phenylalanine or tryptophan, likely indicating a read error. In DNA form, the CDR3 reads TGCAGTGCTATACAGGGAAACACCATATATCTT. It encodes CSAIQGNTIYL. J is TRBJ1-3 and V is TRBV20-1; D is ambiguous. This CDR3 comprises 11 residues. With 4 bases removed from V and 4 bases from J, the gap between germline ends came to 5 bases. Germline lookup yields CDR1 DFQATT and CDR2 SNEGSKA (reference sequence).

This clonotype appeared a few times. The chain recombines TRBV7-2 with TRBJ2-2, with unresolved D. The CDR3 has 12 amino acids. Germline V gives CDR1 SGHTA, CDR2 FQGNSA. V was shortened by 5 bases and J by 3 bases, with 4 bases between the two germline ends. CDR3 coding DNA: TGTGCCAGCAGCCCGTACACCGGGGAGCTGTTTTTT. It codes for CASSPYTGELFF.

The genes are TRBV6-1 and TRBJ2-2; 9 bases align to TRBD2. The V and J ends lost 3 bases and 3 bases, in that order; junction bases with no gene match: 11. CDR3 length: 18 residues. The germline CDR1 and CDR2 sequences are MNHNS and SASEGT. The CDR3, as DNA: TGTGCCAGCAGTGATTTCGTGGGACTAGCATCGGACACCGGGGAGCTGTTTTTT. Its translation: CASSDFVGLASDTGELFF.

This sequence joins TRBV12-3 or TRBV12-4 and TRBJ1-4; tentatively, D is TRBD1 (6 bases). The CDR3 has 14 amino acids. Trimming stripped 10 bases from V and 10 bases from J, with 22 bases between. The CDR3 is CATGIRGGDGKLFF. The CDR3 nucleotides are TGTGCCACCGGGATTCGGGGGGGCGATGGAAAACTGTTTTTT.

This rearrangement joins TRBV6-5 to TRBJ2-2; 8 nucleotides line up with TRBD1. After removal of 4 bases from V and 1 base from J, the junction contained 2 bases not matched to a gene. The CDR3 contains 15 residues. Germline V gives CDR1 MNHEY, CDR2 SVGAGI. The CDR3 sequence: CASSFGQGNTGELFF. CDR3 bases: TGTGCCAGCAGTTTCGGACAGGGGAACACCGGGGAGCTGTTTTTT.

The chain joins TRBV30 to TRBJ1-2; possible D gene TRBD1, 6 bases. Trimming stripped 5 bases from V and 1 base from J, with 8 bases between. The length of the CDR3 is 12 residues. CDR1 is GTSNPN and CDR2 is SVGIG in the germline V gene (reference sequence). CDR3 nucleotides: TGTGCCTGGGGACAGAGTAACTATGGCTACACCTTC. This codes for CAWGQSNYGYTF.

This clonotype has a handful of counts. The V and J genes are TRBV7-2 and TRBJ2-2; TRBD1 is a possible D gene (5 bases). This CDR3 contains 14 residues. Germline CDR1 is SGHTA and CDR2 is FQGNSA. V lost 4 bases to trimming and J lost 0 bases, with 6 bases between them. Here the CDR3 DNA reads TGTGCCAGCAGCTCGACAGCGAACACCGGGGAGCTGTTTTTT. Amino acid sequence: CASSSTANTGELFF.

This clonotype has only a few counts. V gene TRBV19 combines with J gene TRBJ1-5; no firm D call. The ends were cut back, 8 bases at V and 3 bases at J, with 11 bases in the middle. The CDR3 runs 13 residues. CDR1 and CDR2 from the germline V gene are LNHDA and SQIVND (reference sequence). The chain's CDR3 is CASAEANNQPQHF. CDR3 nucleotides: TGTGCCAGTGCGGAAGCGAACAATCAGCCCCAGCATTTT.

The chain carries TRBV5-1 and TRBJ2-2; TRBD1 agrees at 7 bases. In germline, CDR1 is SGHRS, CDR2 YFSETQ. The junction had 2 bases not matched to a gene; V was cut back by 4 bases and J by 5 bases. The CDR3 covers 13 residues. The CDR3 sequence: CASSATGTGELFF. CDR3 nucleotides: TGCGCCAGCAGCGCGACAGGGACCGGGGAGCTGTTTTTT.

This clonotype showed up just a few times. One end of the junction does not line up with germline, which may come from a read error. The rearrangement uses TRBV20-1 and TRBJ2-7, with D tentatively TRBD2 (5 bases). The CDR3 is 13 residues long. Germline lookup yields CDR1 DFQATT and CDR2 SNEGSKA (reference sequence). The DNA of the CDR3 is TGCAGTGCTGGAGATGGGAGAGCCCACGAGCAGTACTTC. It yields the protein CSAGDGRAHEQYF.

This clonotype was seen more than once but under ten times. V usage is TRBV27 and J usage is TRBJ1-1, with D possibly being TRBD1 (5 bases). Germline loops: CDR1 MNHEY, CDR2 SMNVEV (reference sequence). V gave up 3 bases and J gave up 9 bases, with 17 bases separating them. This CDR3 is built from 14 residues. This CDR3 is CASSLGVGNRKAFF. The CDR3 DNA reads as TGTGCCAGCAGTTTGGGGGTGGGGAATAGAAAAGCTTTCTTT.

The V call is TRBV5-4, the J call TRBJ2-3; unclear D gene. V was clipped by 0 bases and J by 1 base, with 12 bases between them. In germline, CDR1 is SGHNT, CDR2 YYREEE (reference sequence). The CDR3 extends over 16 amino acids. The CDR3 coding sequence is TGTGCCAGCAGCTTGGAGGGCTCAATCGGCACAGATACGCAGTATTTT. Translation: CASSLEGSIGTDTQYF.

This clonotype has more than one count but fewer than ten. This rearrangement joins TRBV4-1 to TRBJ1-5; maybe TRBD1 (6 bases). V was clipped by 4 bases and J by 3 bases, with 22 bases between them. The CDR3 runs to 18 residues. The V gene's germline CDR1 is MGHRA and CDR2 YSYEKL. The CDR3 sequence: CASSPWDILPCLNQPQHF. The CDR3 nucleotides are TGCGCCAGCAGCCCTTGGGACATATTGCCCTGCCTCAATCAGCCCCAGCATTTT.

This clonotype was detected a few times. Here the CDR3 reads CASSYSGTGKGNGYTF. The CDR3 coding sequence is TGTGCCAGCAGTTACTCGGGGACAGGGAAGGGAAATGGCTACACCTTC. This chain uses TRBV6-5 with TRBJ1-2; 9 bases match TRBD1. The CDR3 consists of 16 residues. Losses at the gene ends were 0 bases for V and 6 bases for J; bases not matched to a gene: 8. CDR1 is MNHEY, CDR2 SVGAGI, per germline.

The chain is built from TRBV7-2 and TRBJ2-7; D unresolved. Trimming left V 4 bases short and J 0 bases short, with 13 bases between. This CDR3 spans 15 amino acids. Germline CDR1 and CDR2: SGHTA and FQGNSA. The CDR3 is CASSSKATVSYEQYF. CDR3 nucleotide sequence: TGTGCCAGCAGCTCCAAGGCCACAGTCTCCTACGAGCAGTACTTC. Full variable domain (missing parts from reference TRBV7-2 and TRBJ2-7): GAGVSQSPSNKVTEKGKDVELRCDPISGHTALYWYRQSLGQGLEFLIYFQGNSAPDKSGLPSDRFSAERTGGSVSTLTIQRTQQEDSAVYLCASSSKATVSYEQYFGPGTRLTVT.

V is TRBV7-6 and J is TRBJ2-7, with TRBD2 as a possible D gene (6 bases). The CDR3 length is 13 residues. V was shortened by 2 bases and J by 6 bases, with 11 bases between the two germline ends. Germline loops: CDR1 SGHVS, CDR2 FNYEAQ. This CDR3 reads CASSLRVGGEQYF. In DNA form, the CDR3 reads TGTGCCAGCAGCTTAAGAGTGGGGGGCGAGCAGTACTTC.

In the case of this clonotype: A read error may account for a junction end that differs from germline. The genes are TRBV6-4 and TRBJ1-5; no clear D. This CDR3 region has 14 residues. CDR1 and CDR2 from the germline V gene are MRHNA and SNTAGT. The CDR3 nucleotides are TGTGCCAGCAGTGAAACCTATAGCGATCAGCCCCAGCATTTT. As protein: CASSETYSDQPQHF.

V is TRBV5-1 and J is TRBJ1-1, with a possible D match to TRBD1 (5 bases). Germline V gene sequence: CDR1 SGHRS, CDR2 YFSETQ. The CDR3 length is 15 residues. The ends were cut back, 0 bases at V and 3 bases at J, with 12 bases in the middle. CDR3 in DNA: TGCGCCAGCAGCTTGGAGGGGAGAGGGCACACTGAAGCTTTCTTT. Its translation is CASSLEGRGHTEAFF.

This clonotype was seen a few times. The V call is TRBV7-2, the J call TRBJ1-1; no clear D. This CDR3 contains 16 residues. Germline values: CDR1 SGHTA, CDR2 FQGNSA. V lost 4 bases to trimming and J lost 4 bases, with 19 bases between them. CDR3 DNA sequence: TGTGCCAGCAGCTCACCTCCGGAGGGCTTTAGCACTGAAGCTTTCTTT. It encodes CASSSPPEGFSTEAFF.

The rearrangement uses TRBV27 and TRBJ1-2; possible D gene TRBD1, 6 bases. The germline gives CDR1 MNHEY, CDR2 SMNVEV (reference sequence). The CDR3 loop spans 15 amino acids. The germline V and J ends were trimmed by 5 bases and 0 bases, with 13 bases remaining between them. The CDR3 DNA is TGTGCCAGCAGTCCCCAGACAGGAGCTAACTATGGCTACACCTTC. Translated: CASSPQTGANYGYTF.

The sample holds a few counts of this clonotype. The chain has TRBV2 and TRBJ2-2; TRBD1 matches 9 bases. V lost 7 bases and J lost 4; bases outside the gene matches: 7. This CDR3 is 15 amino acids long. CDR1 SNHLY and CDR2 FYNNEI come from the germline V gene. The CDR3 coding sequence is TGTGCCAGCACCCGGGACAGGGTGATCACCGGGGAGCTGTTTTTT. It is translated as CASTRDRVITGELFF.